This T cell receptor beta chain was identified in a study of T cells in Graves' hyperthyroidism and ophthalmopathy. This clonotype showed up just a few times. Researchers amplified the TCR beta CDR3 regions from RNA transcripts. The HTBI primer set served for first-round RT-PCR of the TCR CDR3. Via MiXCR, TCRdb re-called the multiplex PCR reads, giving one row per CDR3 protein. The profile shows 750,000 to 900,000 distinct CDR3 sequences, about two fifths of them singletons. There are 16 residues in the CDR3. CDR1 SGDLS and CDR2 YYNGEE come from the germline V gene. Trimming took 4 bases from V and 4 from J, leaving 21 bases between them. Stable hyperthyroidism: no ophthalmopathy progression over 18 months of follow-up. Uncontrolled infection, other autoimmune disease, pregnancy or lactation led to exclusion.

Sequencing was performed on blood. The rearrangement joins TRBV9 to TRBJ2-7; D is possibly TRBD1 (5 bases). This TCR was recovered from a man aged 18 to 29 with Graves' hyperthyroidism. The CDR3 DNA reads TGTGCCAGCAGCCCCGAAGGATGGGGAAGGGGTTACGAGCAGTACTTC. Translating gives CASSPEGWGRGYEQYF.